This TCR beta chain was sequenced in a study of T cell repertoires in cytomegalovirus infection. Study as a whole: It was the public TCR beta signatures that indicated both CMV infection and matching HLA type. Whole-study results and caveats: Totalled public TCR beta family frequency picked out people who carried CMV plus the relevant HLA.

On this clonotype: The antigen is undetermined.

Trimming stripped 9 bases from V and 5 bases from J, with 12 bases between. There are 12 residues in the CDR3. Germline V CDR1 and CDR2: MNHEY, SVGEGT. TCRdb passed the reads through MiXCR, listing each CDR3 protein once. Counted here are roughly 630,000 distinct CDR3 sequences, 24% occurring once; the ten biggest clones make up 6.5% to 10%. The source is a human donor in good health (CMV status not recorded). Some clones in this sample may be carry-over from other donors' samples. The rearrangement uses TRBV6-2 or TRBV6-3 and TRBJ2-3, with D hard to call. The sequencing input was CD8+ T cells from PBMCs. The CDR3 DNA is TGTGCCAGTAGTCAGCCAGGAGATACGCAGTATTTT. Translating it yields CASSQPGDTQYF.